This entry lists 21 T cell receptor beta chains sequenced from one sample in a study of response to subunit inactivated influenza vaccine. From the RT-PCR reads, TCRdb called clonotypes with MiXCR, one entry per CDR3 protein. The sample records about 650,000 distinct CDR3 sequences, more than 15% being singletons. Sequenced material: PBMCs from blood, taken less than 13 days after vaccination. Receptors were obtained from a man over 45 who received an inactivated influenza vaccine.

This clonotype was counted many times. V usage is TRBV12-3 or TRBV12-4 and J usage is TRBJ2-7; 9 bases line up with TRBD1. The CDR3 loop spans 15 amino acids. V lost 2 bases to trimming and J lost 7 bases; unmatched junction nucleotides: 9. CDR3 bases: TGTGCCAGCAGTTTATGGCGACAGGGGGGGATTGAGCAGTACTTC. Its protein is CASSLWRQGGIEQYF.

The chain has TRBV2 and TRBJ1-6; the match to TRBD1 covers 11 bases. V was pared by 6 bases and J by 8 bases, with 21 bases of the junction left unmatched. Germline CDR1 reads SNHLY; CDR2 reads FYNNEI. The CDR3 length is 20 residues. CDR3 coding DNA: TGTGCCAGCAGATATCGGACAGGGGGCGCTTTATCCCATAGGGATTCACCCCTCCACTTT. Its protein product is CASRYRTGGALSHRDSPLHF. The full variable domain, its missing parts supplied by reference TRBV2 and TRBJ1-6, is EPEVTQTPSHQVTQMGQEVILRCVPISNHLYFYWYRQILGQKVEFLVSFYNNEISEKSEIFDDQFSVERPDGSNFTLKIRSTKLEDSAMYFCASRYRTGGALSHRDSPLHFGNGTRLTVT.

The rearrangement joins TRBV23-1 to TRBJ1-5; no firm D call. TRBV23-1 is an ORF, with its function uncertain. The V gene lost 2 bases and the J gene lost 4 bases, with 18 bases spanning the gap. The CDR3 contains 17 residues. The DNA of the CDR3 is TGCGCCAGCAGTCAAAAAGGGCCAGAGGTTGAGAATCAGCCCCAGCATTTT. Translation: CASSQKGPEVENQPQHF.

CDR3 in DNA: TGTGCCAGCAGTTACGGCAGGGCCGCCAGGCCCCAGCATTTT. Translated, it gives CASSYGRAARPQHF. This chain links TRBV6-2 or TRBV6-3 with TRBJ1-5; D perhaps matches TRBD1 (5 bases). Trimming removed 2 bases at V and 9 bases at J, with 14 bases between. Looked up from germline, CDR1 is MNHEY and CDR2 is SVGEGT. This CDR3 contains 14 residues.

This clonotype has more than one count but fewer than ten. The chain employs TRBV29-1 and TRBJ1-1, with D uncertain. In germline, CDR1 is SQVTM, CDR2 ANQGSEA. This CDR3 has 14 residues. Between the trimmed V and J ends, which lost 4 bases and 9 bases, there was a span of 21 bases. CDR3 region: CSVAKGASSIQAFF. The CDR3 region has the DNA TGCAGCGTTGCCAAAGGAGCAAGCAGTATACAAGCTTTCTTT.

The chain joins TRBV12-3 or TRBV12-4 to TRBJ1-5; no definite D call. The CDR3 contains 14 residues. Trimming took off 1 base at V and 7 bases at J, with 11 bases between the two ends. In nucleotides, the CDR3 is TGTGCCAGCAGTTTAGACGGCGCCGGGCAGCCCCAGCATTTT. This translates into CASSLDGAGQPQHF.

This clonotype occurred a few times. CDR3 DNA: TGCAGTGCTAGATCATCAGGGTACGAGCAGTACTTC. Its translation is CSARSSGYEQYF. The rearrangement joins TRBV20-1 to TRBJ2-7, with D maybe TRBD1 (5 bases). V dropped 2 bases and J dropped 4 bases, with 9 bases sitting between them. This CDR3 region has 12 residues. Germline CDR1 DFQATT, CDR2 SNEGSKA (reference sequence).

This clonotype was seen only a few times. The chain's CDR3 is CASSPLASEQYF. CDR3 nucleotide sequence: TGTGCCAGCTCACCCCTTGCATCCGAGCAGTACTTC. The gene calls are TRBV18 and TRBJ2-7; the D is unclear. The CDR3 is 12 residues long. The germline CDR1 and CDR2 sequences are KGHSH and LQKENI. The V end was cut by 3 bases, the J end by 6 bases, with 9 bases between.

The chain employs TRBV14 and TRBJ2-7; possibly TRBD2 for D (6 bases). Trimming stripped 1 base from V and 10 bases from J, with 14 bases between. The CDR3 contains 13 residues. Germline V gene lookup returns CDR1 SGHDN and CDR2 FVKESK. The CDR3 region has the DNA TGTGCCAGCAGCCAAGTTAGAGAGACTAGTCAGTACTTC. It specifies CASSQVRETSQYF.

This chain joins TRBV6-1 and TRBJ1-1; 7 nucleotides line up with TRBD1. J gave up 2 bases and V 5 bases, and 8 bases lay outside the gene matches. CDR1 and CDR2 (germline): MNHNS, SASEGT. The CDR3 has 15 amino acids. In DNA, the CDR3 is TGTGCCAGCAGTCTAAACAGGGGTAGAAACACTGAAGCTTTCTTT. Protein: CASSLNRGRNTEAFF.

This clonotype was counted only a few times. The V call is TRBV12-3 or TRBV12-4, the J call TRBJ2-3; weak D call: TRBD2 (5 bases). V dropped 5 bases and J dropped 3 bases, with 12 bases sitting between them. The CDR3 has 14 amino acids. CDR3 sequence reads: CASSPWGDTDTQYF. CDR3 DNA sequence: TGTGCCAGCAGTCCCTGGGGAGATACAGATACGCAGTATTTT.

The chain joins TRBV20-1 to TRBJ2-2; TRBD1 is a possible D gene (6 bases). Germline values: CDR1 DFQATT, CDR2 SNEGSKA (reference sequence). CDR3 length equals 14 residues. Trimming took off 1 base at V and 5 bases at J, with 11 bases between the two ends. In nucleotides, the CDR3 is TGCAGTGCTAGAGTACAGGGTGGGACCGGGGAGCTGTTTTTT. Protein product: CSARVQGGTGELFF.

The sample holds many counts of this clonotype. A read error may produce the germline difference seen at one junction end. The rearrangement links TRBV5-1 to TRBJ2-2; 7 nucleotides align to TRBD2. This CDR3 comprises 14 residues. Per the germline V gene, CDR1 is SGHRS and CDR2 is YFSETQ. CDR3 amino acids: CASSLAGNTGELFF. The CDR3 coding sequence is TGTGCCAGCAGCTTAGCGGGGAACACCGGGGAGCTGTTTTTT.

This sequence joins TRBV30 and TRBJ1-5; D is uncertain. This CDR3 spans 13 amino acids. The germline V and J ends were trimmed by 2 bases and 2 bases, with 7 bases remaining between them. Per germline, CDR1 GTSNPN and CDR2 SVGIG (reference sequence). The CDR3 DNA sequence: TGTGCCTGGAGTTCCAGAGGCAATCAGCCCCAGCATTTT. Translated, it gives CAWSSRGNQPQHF. The whole variable domain, remainder taken from reference TRBV30 and TRBJ1-5, is SQTIHQWPATLVQPVGSPLSLECTVEGTSNPNLYWYRQAAGRGLQLLFYSVGIGQISSEVPQNLSASRPQDRQFILSSKKLLLSDSGFYLCAWSSRGNQPQHFGDGTRLSIL.

This clonotype turned up a few times. The V and J genes are TRBV2 and TRBJ2-5; D unclear. Germline CDR1 SNHLY, CDR2 FYNNEI. The CDR3 covers 13 residues. Trimming removed 5 bases from V and 4 bases from J, with 11 bases in between. Written as DNA, the CDR3 is TGTGCCAGCAGTCATTATAGGCCAGAGACCCAGTACTTC. This codes for CASSHYRPETQYF.

The J gene is TRBJ2-3, the V gene TRBV10-3; tentative D call: TRBD2 (6 bases). The length of the CDR3 is 13 residues. Trimming took off 8 bases at V and 0 bases at J, with 9 bases between the two ends. The germline V gene encodes CDR1 ENHRY and CDR2 SYGVKD. CDR3 region: CAIGGTSTDTQYF. The DNA for the CDR3 is TGTGCCATCGGGGGGACTAGCACAGATACGCAGTATTTT.

This sequence joins TRBV3-1 and TRBJ1-6; TRBD1 aligns across 9 bases. The CDR3 is 15 residues long. The germline V gene encodes CDR1 LGHDT and CDR2 YNNKEL (reference sequence). With 2 bases clipped from V and 8 bases from J, the junction kept 4 bases outside the gene matches. The CDR3 region is CASSQPGQGDSPLHF. The CDR3 coding sequence is TGTGCCAGCAGCCAACCGGGACAGGGAGATTCACCCCTCCACTTT. Full variable domain (outside the CDR3, taken from reference TRBV3-1 and TRBJ1-6): DTAVSQTPKYLVTQMGNDKSIKCEQNLGHDTMYWYKQDSKKFLKIMFSYNNKELIINETVPNRFSPKSPDKAHLNLHINSLELGDSAVYFCASSQPGQGDSPLHFGNGTRLTVT.

The chain combines TRBV5-1 with TRBJ1-1, with D possibly being TRBD1 (5 bases). Germline V CDR1 and CDR2: SGHRS, YFSETQ. Trimming left V 1 base short and J 3 bases short, with 13 bases between. This CDR3 is 15 amino acids long. This CDR3 is CASSLSGQGYTEAFF. The CDR3 nucleotides read TGCGCCAGCAGCTTGTCGGGGCAGGGTTACACTGAAGCTTTCTTT.

The chain links TRBV4-3 to TRBJ2-7; D may be TRBD1 (6 bases). Germline V lookup: CDR1 LGHNA, CDR2 YSLEER. V was clipped by 4 bases and J by 7 bases, with 17 bases between them. The CDR3 has 14 amino acids. The CDR3 nucleotides read TGCGCCAGCAGCCCTGAGACAGGTTTGAGGGAGCAGTACTTC. Amino acids: CASSPETGLREQYF.

CDR3 nucleotide sequence: TGTGCCAGCAGTTTATTTACCGGGGACACCGGGGAGCTGTTTTTT. It specifies CASSLFTGDTGELFF. The chain recombines TRBV28 with TRBJ2-2; D is perhaps TRBD2 (5 bases). Trimming pared 1 base from V and 3 bases from J, leaving 9 bases between. CDR3 size: 15 residues. CDR1 MDHEN and CDR2 SYDVKM come from the germline V gene.

This clonotype was found a few times. The J gene is TRBJ2-1, the V gene TRBV11-1; the match to TRBD1 covers 8 bases. J was trimmed by 0 bases and V by 2 bases; bases with no gene match: 12. CDR1 is SGHAT and CDR2 is FQDESV in the germline V gene (reference sequence). CDR3 length equals 19 residues. The CDR3 here is CASSLWGVGQASSYNEQFF. DNA for the CDR3: TGTGCCAGCAGCTTATGGGGGGTGGGACAGGCGAGCTCCTACAATGAGCAGTTCTTC.